Shown below are 8 T cell receptor beta chains from a single sample sequenced in a study of control samples from healthy donors and cancer patients. Generated by immunoSEQ multiplex PCR, the TCRdb table keeps only in-frame clones and is missing some. The sample has roughly 95,000 clones, 88% seen once. The sample taken for sequencing was blood. Receptors originate from a young man in good health.

The V gene is TRBV10-2, the J gene TRBJ2-3; no definite D call. Germline-derived CDR1 and CDR2 are WSHSY and SAAADI. CDR3 length: 12 residues. The V and J ends lost 8 bases and 4 bases respectively, with 10 bases between them. CDR3 loop: CASLGSSDTQYF. The CDR3 DNA reads TGCGCCAGCCTTGGTAGCTCAGATACGCAGTATTTT.

The chain couples TRBV11-1 to TRBJ2-7, with TRBD2 identical over 12 bases. CDR3 length: 16 amino acids. Unmatched junction bases numbered 5, after V lost 5 bases and J lost 0 bases. Germline values: CDR1 SGHAT, CDR2 FQDESV (reference sequence). This CDR3 reads CASSAMTSGSSYEQYF. In nucleotides, the CDR3 is TGTGCCAGCAGCGCGATGACTAGCGGGAGCTCCTACGAGCAGTACTTC.

The J gene is TRBJ1-1, the V gene TRBV7-2, with D possibly matching TRBD1 (5 bases). Germline V gene sequence: CDR1 SGHTA, CDR2 FQGNSA. The CDR3 length is 14 residues. Deletions cut 5 bases from V and 4 bases from J, with 14 bases between. DNA of the CDR3: TGTGCCAGCAGCGAGCTTATAAGGGGCACTGAAGCTTTCTTT. This codes for CASSELIRGTEAFF.

This chain uses TRBV28 with TRBJ2-7; 9 bases line up with TRBD2. The CDR3 contains 14 residues. V lost 3 bases to trimming and J lost 4 bases; unmatched junction nucleotides: 4. Per the germline V gene, CDR1 is MDHEN and CDR2 is SYDVKM. CDR3 loop: CASSLAGGPYEQYF. DNA for the CDR3: TGTGCCAGCAGTTTGGCGGGAGGGCCGTACGAGCAGTACTTC.

The chain employs TRBV6-5 and TRBJ1-2; no clear D. The CDR3 spans 14 residues. Trimming pared 0 bases from V and 7 bases from J, leaving 12 bases between. CDR1 and CDR2 (germline): MNHEY, SVGAGI. The DNA for the CDR3 is TGTGCCAGCAGTTACTCGAGGTGGCAGCCTGGCTACACCTTC. Translation gives CASSYSRWQPGYTF.

This clone was detected only a few times. This chain connects TRBV4-1 to TRBJ2-7; 8 bases line up with TRBD1. The ends lost 4 bases at V and 0 bases at J; junction bases unmatched: 5. CDR1 and CDR2 (germline): MGHRA, YSYEKL. The length of the CDR3 is 15 residues. The CDR3 region has the DNA TGCGCCAGCAGCCCCGGACAGGGAAACTCCTACGAGCAGTACTTC. Protein sequence: CASSPGQGNSYEQYF.

The chain recombines TRBV7-9 with TRBJ2-7; D is uncertain. Trimming took off 0 bases at V and 5 bases at J, with 14 bases between the two ends. Germline V CDR1 and CDR2: SEHNR, FQNEAQ (reference sequence). CDR3 length: 15 amino acids. CDR3 DNA: TGTGCCAGCAGCTTAGCCAGGTTAGCTTCGGACGAGCAGTACTTC. This encodes CASSLARLASDEQYF. The full variable domain, with the rest looked up from reference TRBV7-9 and TRBJ2-7, is DTGVSQNPRHKITKRGQNVTFRCDPISEHNRLYWYRQTLGQGPEFLTYFQNEAQLEKSRLLSDRFSAERPKGSFSTLEIQRTEQGDSAMYLCASSLARLASDEQYFGPGTRLTVT.

This clone was detected once. This chain joins TRBV30 and TRBJ1-1; D is uncertain. The germline CDR1 and CDR2 sequences are GTSNPN and SVGIG (reference sequence). V was trimmed by 2 bases and J by 2 bases, leaving 9 bases between them. There are 13 residues in the CDR3. CDR3 sequence (DNA): TGTGCCTGGAGTTTCCAGACAAACACTGAAGCTTTCTTT. This gives the protein CAWSFQTNTEAFF.